The TCR beta chain under discussion was sequenced for a study of T-cell memory formation after mild COVID-19. Germline loops: CDR1 LNHNV, CDR2 YYDKDF (reference sequence). Trimming stripped 0 bases from V and 4 bases from J, with 19 bases between. The CDR3 is 17 residues long. On this clonotype itself: Its cognate antigen is unknown.

TCRdb called the 5' RACE reads again in MiXCR, with one record for every CDR3 protein. This table holds hundreds of thousands of distinct CDR3 sequences, less than 25% found once. Points from the study as a whole: Pre-infection memory showed some responding clones, and this suggested that cross-reactive memory joined.

The sequenced sample consisted of PBMCs or a T cell subset sorted from them (not recorded which). This chain links TRBV15 with TRBJ2-7, with D possibly TRBD2 on 5 matching bases. The sequence came from an adult woman who had mild COVID-19 (a few samples of this study predate the infection). Cell type and time point are not known. CDR3 region: CATSRDRGGSSGYEQYF. The CDR3, as DNA: TGTGCCACCAGCAGAGATAGAGGAGGAAGTTCCGGATACGAGCAGTACTTC.